One and the same sample provided the 15 T cell receptor beta chains below, sequenced in a study of shared clonotypes between healthy human individuals. The data were produced by immunoSEQ multiplex PCR, yet TCRdb's version contains in-frame clones alone and is incomplete. The sample records about 1 million clones, around 74% being singletons. The specimen sequenced was memory CD4+ T cells sorted from blood. Subset of the sample: CD45RA-negative fraction. The origin of the receptors is a man in his late teens or twenties in good health.

With respect to this clone: Other DNA variants within this sample encode the same CDR3. This chain joins TRBV18 and TRBJ1-1, with 9 bases lining up with TRBD1. Looked up from germline, CDR1 is KGHSH and CDR2 is LQKENI. V shed 4 bases, J shed 5 bases, and the junction held 2 bases outside the gene matches. There are 13 residues in the CDR3. CDR3 in amino acids: CASSRTGDTEAFF. CDR3 nucleotides: TGTGCCAGCTCACGGACAGGGGATACTGAAGCTTTCTTT.

The chain has TRBV6-6 and TRBJ2-7; D gene ambiguous. The CDR3 has 13 residues. CDR1 MNHNY and CDR2 SVGAGI come from the germline V gene (reference sequence). V dropped 5 bases and J dropped 3 bases, with 11 bases sitting between them. CDR3 sequence: CASSSQDGYEQYF. The CDR3, as DNA: TGTGCCAGCAGTAGTCAGGATGGCTACGAGCAGTACTTC.

The chain has TRBV6-5 and TRBJ1-6, with 9 nucleotides matching TRBD1. The V segment lost 6 bases and the J segment 10 bases; nucleotides outside the gene matches: 7. CDR1 MNHEY and CDR2 SVGAGI come from the germline V gene. The length of the CDR3 is 14 residues. CDR3 loop: CASSHRDRVSPLHF. CDR3 in DNA: TGTGCCAGCAGCCACCGGGACAGGGTCTCACCCCTCCACTTT.

The rearrangement uses TRBV5-6 and TRBJ2-1, with unresolved D. V was trimmed by 1 base and J by 4 bases, leaving 6 bases between them. Germline V gene sequence: CDR1 SGHDT, CDR2 YYEEEE. The CDR3 has 13 residues. The CDR3 region has the DNA TGTGCCAGCAGCTTGCGAGTATACAATGAGCAGTTCTTC. Amino acids: CASSLRVYNEQFF.

This clone appeared once. The V call is TRBV28, the J call TRBJ2-7, with a weak D call TRBD2 (7 bases). CDR3 length: 15 residues. The V end was cut by 7 bases, the J end by 3 bases, with 19 bases between. Germline V gene sequence: CDR1 MDHEN, CDR2 SYDVKM. The CDR3 loop reads CASTPRGTKVYEQYF. The CDR3 DNA follows: TGTGCCAGCACCCCAAGGGGGACTAAGGTCTACGAGCAGTACTTC.

This chain joins TRBV11-2 and TRBJ2-7, with 10 nucleotides matching TRBD2. Germline V gives CDR1 SGHAT, CDR2 FQNNGV. CDR3 length: 15 residues. Unmatched junction bases numbered 8, after V lost 4 bases and J lost 5 bases. The DNA of the CDR3 is TGTGCCAGCAGCTCCGGGACTAGCGTGTGGGACGAGCAGTACTTC. It is translated as CASSSGTSVWDEQYF.

As regards this clone: A much larger clone differs from this one at a single base, so this may be a read error. Different DNA sequences within this sample yield the same CDR3. The rearrangement uses TRBV7-9 and TRBJ2-2, with D uncertain. The CDR3 consists of 14 residues. CDR1 SEHNR and CDR2 FQNEAQ come from the germline V gene (reference sequence). Deletions cut 9 bases from V and 4 bases from J, with 15 bases between. This CDR3 reads CASSRSLVTGELFF. CDR3 nucleotide sequence: TGTGCCAGTAGCCGGAGCTTGGTCACCGGGGAGCTGTTTTTT. Using reference TRBV7-9 and TRBJ2-2 for the parts outside the CDR3, the full variable domain is DTGVSQNPRHKITKRGQNVTFRCDPISEHNRLYWYRQTLGQGPEFLTYFQNEAQLEKSRLLSDRFSAERPKGSFSTLEIQRTEQGDSAMYLCASSRSLVTGELFFGEGSRLTVL.

The chain links TRBV20-1 to TRBJ1-2; D is unclear. From germline, CDR1 is DFQATT and CDR2 SNEGSKA (reference sequence). The CDR3 covers 11 residues. V lost 2 bases and J lost 3, with 4 bases in between. CDR3 sequence: CSARNDYGYTF. DNA of the CDR3: TGCAGTGCTAGAAACGACTATGGCTACACCTTC.

This chain uses TRBV28 with TRBJ1-4; TRBD1 matches 7 bases. J was trimmed by 0 bases and V by 5 bases; bases with no gene match: 3. CDR1 MDHEN and CDR2 SYDVKM come from the germline V gene. The CDR3 sequence is 15 residues long. The CDR3 reads CASSADRATNEKLFF. The CDR3 bases are TGTGCCAGCAGTGCCGACAGGGCAACTAATGAAAAACTGTTTTTT.

With respect to this clone: The same CDR3 also results from other DNA sequences found in this sample. V gene TRBV27 combines with J gene TRBJ2-1, with 8 bases lining up with TRBD2. The CDR3 spans 15 residues. V was clipped by 2 bases and J by 2 bases; unmatched bases: 2. Germline V CDR1 and CDR2: MNHEY, SMNVEV (reference sequence). CDR3 DNA: TGTGCCAGCAGTTTAGCGGGGGGAACCTACAATGAGCAGTTCTTC. As protein: CASSLAGGTYNEQFF.

The genes are TRBV4-1 and TRBJ2-5, with D perhaps being TRBD1 or TRBD2 (6 bases each). This CDR3 comprises 15 residues. Germline values: CDR1 MGHRA, CDR2 YSYEKL. Between the trimmed V and J ends, which lost 7 bases and 1 base, there was a span of 16 bases. CDR3 sequence reads: CASTPGEAFQETQYF. The DNA of the CDR3 is TGCGCCAGCACCCCAGGGGAGGCCTTCCAAGAGACCCAGTACTTC.

As concerns this clone: A much bigger clone sits one base away, suggesting this may be a read error. The gene calls are TRBV10-3 and TRBJ2-7; D is undetermined. Per germline, CDR1 ENHRY and CDR2 SYGVKD. The V gene lost 0 bases and the J gene lost 5 bases, with 2 bases spanning the gap. This CDR3 contains 11 residues. The CDR3: CAISESDEQYF. CDR3 nucleotide sequence: TGTGCCATCAGTGAGTCAGACGAGCAGTACTTC.

The chain couples TRBV27 to TRBJ1-5; TRBD1 aligns across 9 bases. This CDR3 is 14 amino acids long. Germline V lookup: CDR1 MNHEY, CDR2 SMNVEV (reference sequence). J lost 7 bases, V lost 6 bases, and 7 bases had no gene match. CDR3 protein: CASRDTGGRQPQHF. CDR3 sequence (DNA): TGTGCCAGCAGGGACACAGGGGGCCGACAGCCCCAGCATTTT.

The J gene is TRBJ1-2, the V gene TRBV6-5; TRBD1 matches 10 bases. The CDR3 loop spans 15 amino acids. The germline V gene encodes CDR1 MNHEY and CDR2 SVGAGI. The J segment lost 7 bases and the V segment lost 6 bases, leaving 11 bases of the junction unmatched. The CDR3 here is CASSRATGGVSGYTF. The CDR3 DNA is TGTGCCAGCAGCCGCGCGACAGGGGGCGTTTCTGGCTACACCTTC.

The gene calls are TRBV28 and TRBJ2-2; D is perhaps TRBD1 or TRBD2 (6 bases each). Trimming left V 6 bases short and J 9 bases short, with 17 bases between. The CDR3 has 14 amino acids. Germline V gene lookup returns CDR1 MDHEN and CDR2 SYDVKM. The CDR3 reads CASRPGGVLRELFF. The DNA for the CDR3 is TGTGCCAGCAGACCCGGGGGCGTTTTAAGGGAGCTGTTTTTT. Variable domain in full (rest from reference TRBV28 and TRBJ2-2): DVKVTQSSRYLVKRTGEKVFLECVQDMDHENMFWYRQDPGLGLRLIYFSYDVKMKEKGDIPEGYSVSREKKERFSLILESASTNQTSMYLCASRPGGVLRELFFGEGSRLTVL.